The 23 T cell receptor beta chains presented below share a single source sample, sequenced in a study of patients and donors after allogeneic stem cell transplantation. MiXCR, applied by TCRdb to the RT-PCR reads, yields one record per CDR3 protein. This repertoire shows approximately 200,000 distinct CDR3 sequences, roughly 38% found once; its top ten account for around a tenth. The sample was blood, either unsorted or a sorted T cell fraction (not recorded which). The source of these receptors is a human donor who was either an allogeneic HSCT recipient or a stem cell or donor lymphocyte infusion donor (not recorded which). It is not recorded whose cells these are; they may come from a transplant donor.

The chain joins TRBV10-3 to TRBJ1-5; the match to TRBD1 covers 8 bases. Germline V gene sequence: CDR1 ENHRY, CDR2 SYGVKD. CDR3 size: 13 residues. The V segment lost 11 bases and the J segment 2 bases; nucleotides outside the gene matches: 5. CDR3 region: CAVTGDGNQPQHF. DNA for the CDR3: TGTGCCGTGACAGGGGATGGCAATCAGCCCCAGCATTTT.

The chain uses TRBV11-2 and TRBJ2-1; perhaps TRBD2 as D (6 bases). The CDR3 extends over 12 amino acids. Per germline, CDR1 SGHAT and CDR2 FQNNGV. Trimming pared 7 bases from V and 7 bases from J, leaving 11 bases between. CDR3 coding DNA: TGTGCCAGCACCCCCGCGGGGAATGAGCAGTTCTTC. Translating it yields CASTPAGNEQFF.

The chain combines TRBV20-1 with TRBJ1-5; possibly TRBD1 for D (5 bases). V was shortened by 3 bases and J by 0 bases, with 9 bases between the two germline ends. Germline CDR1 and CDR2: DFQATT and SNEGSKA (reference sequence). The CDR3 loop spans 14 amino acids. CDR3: CSASDGGSNQPQHF. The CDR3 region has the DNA TGCAGTGCTAGTGATGGGGGTAGCAATCAGCCCCAGCATTTT.

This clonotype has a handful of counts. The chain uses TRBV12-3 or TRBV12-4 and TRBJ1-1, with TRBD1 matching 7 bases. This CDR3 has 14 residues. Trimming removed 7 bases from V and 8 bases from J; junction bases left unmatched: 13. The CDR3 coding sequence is TGTGCCAGCAAAGTCTTGGAGGGGGCAGGAGAAGCTTTCTTT. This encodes CASKVLEGAGEAFF.

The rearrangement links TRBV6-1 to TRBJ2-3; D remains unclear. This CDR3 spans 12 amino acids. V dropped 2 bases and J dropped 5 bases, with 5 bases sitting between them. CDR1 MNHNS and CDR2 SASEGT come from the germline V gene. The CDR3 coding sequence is TGTGCCAGCAGTGAATTAGGAGATACGCAGTATTTT. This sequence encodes CASSELGDTQYF.

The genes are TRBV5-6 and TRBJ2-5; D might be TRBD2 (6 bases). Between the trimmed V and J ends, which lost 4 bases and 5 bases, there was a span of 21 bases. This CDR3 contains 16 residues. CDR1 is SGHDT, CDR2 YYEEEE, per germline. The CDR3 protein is CASSLAQTLTAETQYF. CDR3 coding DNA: TGTGCCAGCAGCCTAGCGCAGACGCTCACGGCGGAGACCCAGTACTTC.

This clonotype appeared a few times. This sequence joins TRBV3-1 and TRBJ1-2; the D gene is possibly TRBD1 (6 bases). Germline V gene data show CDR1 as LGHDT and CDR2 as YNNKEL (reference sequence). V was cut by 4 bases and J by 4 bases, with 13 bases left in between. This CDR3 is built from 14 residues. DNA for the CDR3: TGTGCCAGCAGCCTTGGGGGGGCGAGCTATGGCTACACCTTC. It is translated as CASSLGGASYGYTF.

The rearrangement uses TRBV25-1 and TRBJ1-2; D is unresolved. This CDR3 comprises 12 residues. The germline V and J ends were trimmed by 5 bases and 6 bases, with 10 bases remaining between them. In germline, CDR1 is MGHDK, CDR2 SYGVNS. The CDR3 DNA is TGTGCCAGCAGTAGTAGGGTGCATGGCTACACCTTC. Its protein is CASSSRVHGYTF.

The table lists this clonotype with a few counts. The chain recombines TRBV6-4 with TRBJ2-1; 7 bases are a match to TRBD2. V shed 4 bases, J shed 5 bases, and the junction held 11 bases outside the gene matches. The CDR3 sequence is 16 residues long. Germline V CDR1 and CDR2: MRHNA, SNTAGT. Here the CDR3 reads CASSASWERGNNEQFF. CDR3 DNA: TGTGCCAGCAGTGCTAGTTGGGAGCGGGGTAACAATGAGCAGTTCTTC.

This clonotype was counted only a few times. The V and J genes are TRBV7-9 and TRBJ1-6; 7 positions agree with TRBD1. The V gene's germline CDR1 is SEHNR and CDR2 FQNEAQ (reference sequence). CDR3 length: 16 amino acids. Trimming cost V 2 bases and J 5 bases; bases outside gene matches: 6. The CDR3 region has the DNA TGTGCCAGCAGCTTATTACAGGGGTTGGATAATTCACCCCTCCACTTT. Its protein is CASSLLQGLDNSPLHF.

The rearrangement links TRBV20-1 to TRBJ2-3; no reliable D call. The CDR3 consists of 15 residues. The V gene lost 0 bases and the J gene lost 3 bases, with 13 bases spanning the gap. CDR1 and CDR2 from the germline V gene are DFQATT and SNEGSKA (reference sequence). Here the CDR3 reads CSARDLHYVTDTQYF. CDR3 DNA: TGCAGTGCTAGAGATTTACATTACGTTACAGATACGCAGTATTTT.

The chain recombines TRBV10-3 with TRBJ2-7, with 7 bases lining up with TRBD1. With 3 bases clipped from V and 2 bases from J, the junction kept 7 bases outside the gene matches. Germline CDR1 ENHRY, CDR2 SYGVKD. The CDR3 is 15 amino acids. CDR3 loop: CAISDPGQKPYEQYF. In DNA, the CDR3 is TGTGCCATCAGTGATCCGGGACAGAAACCCTACGAGCAGTACTTC.

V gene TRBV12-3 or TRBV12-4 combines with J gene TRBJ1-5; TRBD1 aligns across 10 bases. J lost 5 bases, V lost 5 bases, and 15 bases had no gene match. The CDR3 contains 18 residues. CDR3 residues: CASSPRAVYGQGDQPQHF. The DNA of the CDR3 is TGTGCCAGCAGTCCTCGGGCAGTTTACGGACAGGGGGATCAGCCCCAGCATTTT.

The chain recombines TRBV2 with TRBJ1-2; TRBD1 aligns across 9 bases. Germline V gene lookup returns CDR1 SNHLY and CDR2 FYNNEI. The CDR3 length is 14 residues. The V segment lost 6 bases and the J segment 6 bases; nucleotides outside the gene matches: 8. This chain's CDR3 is CASRWTGETDGYTF. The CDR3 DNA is TGTGCCAGCAGATGGACAGGGGAGACCGATGGCTACACCTTC.

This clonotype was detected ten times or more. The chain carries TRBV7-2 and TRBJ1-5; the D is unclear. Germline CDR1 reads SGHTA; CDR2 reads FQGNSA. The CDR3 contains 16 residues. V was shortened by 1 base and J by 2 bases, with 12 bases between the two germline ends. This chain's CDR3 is CASSLVGSVGNQPQHF. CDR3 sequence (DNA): TGTGCCAGCAGCTTAGTGGGATCTGTTGGCAATCAGCCCCAGCATTTT.

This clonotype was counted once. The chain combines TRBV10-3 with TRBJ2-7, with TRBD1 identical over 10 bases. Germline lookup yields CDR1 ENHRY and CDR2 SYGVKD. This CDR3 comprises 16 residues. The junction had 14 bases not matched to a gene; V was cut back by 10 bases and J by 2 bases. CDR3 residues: CATTTLDGQGAYEQYF. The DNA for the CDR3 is TGTGCCACCACTACCCTAGACGGACAGGGGGCCTACGAGCAGTACTTC.

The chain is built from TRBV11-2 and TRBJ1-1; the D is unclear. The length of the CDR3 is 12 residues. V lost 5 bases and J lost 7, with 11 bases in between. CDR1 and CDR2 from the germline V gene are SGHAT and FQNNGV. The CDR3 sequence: CASSGRLGEAFF. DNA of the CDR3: TGTGCCAGCAGCGGACGGCTCGGTGAAGCTTTCTTT.

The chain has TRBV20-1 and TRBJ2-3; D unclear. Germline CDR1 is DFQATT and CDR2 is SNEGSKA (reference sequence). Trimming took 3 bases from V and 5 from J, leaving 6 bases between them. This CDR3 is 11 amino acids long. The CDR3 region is CSASIRDTQYF. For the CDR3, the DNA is TGCAGTGCTAGTATCAGAGATACGCAGTATTTT.

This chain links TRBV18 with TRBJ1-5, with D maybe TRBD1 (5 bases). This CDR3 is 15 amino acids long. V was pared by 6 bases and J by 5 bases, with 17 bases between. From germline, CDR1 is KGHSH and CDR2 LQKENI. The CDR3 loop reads CASSSKGPGDQPQHF. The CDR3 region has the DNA TGTGCCAGCTCCTCAAAGGGGCCGGGGGATCAGCCCCAGCATTTT.

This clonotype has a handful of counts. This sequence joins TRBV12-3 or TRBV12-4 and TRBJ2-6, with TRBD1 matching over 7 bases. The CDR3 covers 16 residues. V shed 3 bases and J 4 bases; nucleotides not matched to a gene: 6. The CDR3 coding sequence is TGTGCCAGCAGTTTTCCTACAGGGGTCGGGGCCAACGTCCTGACTTTC. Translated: CASSFPTGVGANVLTF.

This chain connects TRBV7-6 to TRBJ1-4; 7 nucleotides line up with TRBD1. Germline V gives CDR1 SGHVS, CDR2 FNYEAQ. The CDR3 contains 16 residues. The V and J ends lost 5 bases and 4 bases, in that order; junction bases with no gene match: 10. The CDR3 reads CASSTGTVLLNEKLFF. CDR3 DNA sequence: TGTGCCAGCAGCACCGGGACAGTCCTCCTTAATGAAAAACTGTTTTTT. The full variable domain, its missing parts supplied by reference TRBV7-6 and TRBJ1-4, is GAGVSQSPRYKVTKRGQDVALRCDPISGHVSLYWYRQALGQGPEFLTYFNYEAQQDKSGLPNDRFSAERPEGSISTLTIQRTEQRDSAMYRCASSTGTVLLNEKLFFGSGTQLSVL.

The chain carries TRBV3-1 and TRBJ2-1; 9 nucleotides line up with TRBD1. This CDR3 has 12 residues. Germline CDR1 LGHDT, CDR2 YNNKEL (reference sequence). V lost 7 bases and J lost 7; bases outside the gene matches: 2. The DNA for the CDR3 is TGTGCCAGCAAGGGACAGGGTAATGAGCAGTTCTTC. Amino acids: CASKGQGNEQFF.

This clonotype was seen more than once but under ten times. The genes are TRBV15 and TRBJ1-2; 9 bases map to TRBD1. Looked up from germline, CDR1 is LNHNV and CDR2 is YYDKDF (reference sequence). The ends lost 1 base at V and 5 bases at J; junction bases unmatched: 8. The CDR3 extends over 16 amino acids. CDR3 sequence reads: CATSRGGTGSSYGYTF. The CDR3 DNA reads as TGTGCCACCAGCAGAGGAGGGACAGGGAGTTCTTATGGCTACACCTTC.